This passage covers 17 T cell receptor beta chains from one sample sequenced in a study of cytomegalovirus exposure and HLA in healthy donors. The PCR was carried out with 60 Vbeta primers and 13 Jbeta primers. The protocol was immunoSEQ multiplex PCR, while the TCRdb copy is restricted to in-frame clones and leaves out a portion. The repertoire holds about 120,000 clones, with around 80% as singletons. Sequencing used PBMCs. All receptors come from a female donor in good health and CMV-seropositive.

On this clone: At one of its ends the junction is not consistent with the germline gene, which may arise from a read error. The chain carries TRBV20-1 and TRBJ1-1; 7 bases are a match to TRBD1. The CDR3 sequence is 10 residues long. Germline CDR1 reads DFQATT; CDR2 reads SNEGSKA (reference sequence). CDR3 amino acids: CSARDSIGRF. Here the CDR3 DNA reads TGCAGTGCAAGGGACAGTATAGGTCGTTTT.

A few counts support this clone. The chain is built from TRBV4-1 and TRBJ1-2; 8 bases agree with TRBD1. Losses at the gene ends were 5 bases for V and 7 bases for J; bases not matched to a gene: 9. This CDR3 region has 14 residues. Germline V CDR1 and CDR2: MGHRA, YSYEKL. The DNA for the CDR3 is TGCGCCAGCAGCATGACAGGGGAACATCTTGGCTACACCTTC. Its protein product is CASSMTGEHLGYTF.

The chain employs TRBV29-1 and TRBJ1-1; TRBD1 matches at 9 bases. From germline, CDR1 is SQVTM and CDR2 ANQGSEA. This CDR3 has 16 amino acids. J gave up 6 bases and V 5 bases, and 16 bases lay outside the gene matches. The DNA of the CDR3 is TGCAGCGTTTTCACCCCTCCGGGACAGGGAGCCTCTGAAGCTTTCTTT. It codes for CSVFTPPGQGASEAFF.

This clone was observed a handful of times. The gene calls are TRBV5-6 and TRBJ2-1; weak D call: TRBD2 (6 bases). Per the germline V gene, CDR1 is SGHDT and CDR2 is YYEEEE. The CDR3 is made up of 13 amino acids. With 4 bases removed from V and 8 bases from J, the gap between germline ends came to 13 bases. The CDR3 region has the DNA TGTGCCAGCAGCGGGGTAGCGGAAGATGAGCAGTTCTTC. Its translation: CASSGVAEDEQFF. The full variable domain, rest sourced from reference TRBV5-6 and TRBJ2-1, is DAGVTQSPTHLIKTRGQQVTLRCSPKSGHDTVSWYQQALGQGPQFIFQYYEEEERQRGNFPDRFSGHQFPNYSSELNVNALLLGDSALYLCASSGVAEDEQFFGPGTRLTVL.

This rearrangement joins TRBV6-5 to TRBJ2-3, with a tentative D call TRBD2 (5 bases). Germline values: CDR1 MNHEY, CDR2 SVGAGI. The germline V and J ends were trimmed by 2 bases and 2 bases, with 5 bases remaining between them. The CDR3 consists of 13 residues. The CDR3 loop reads CASSYRDTDTQYF. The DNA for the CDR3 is TGTGCCAGCAGTTACCGGGACACAGATACGCAGTATTTT.

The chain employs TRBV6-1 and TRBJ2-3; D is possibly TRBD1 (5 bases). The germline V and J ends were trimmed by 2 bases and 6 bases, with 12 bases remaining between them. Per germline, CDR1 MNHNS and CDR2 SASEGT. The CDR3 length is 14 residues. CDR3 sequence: CASSERRGPDTQYF. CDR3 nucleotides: TGTGCCAGCAGTGAACGAAGGGGCCCGGATACGCAGTATTTT.

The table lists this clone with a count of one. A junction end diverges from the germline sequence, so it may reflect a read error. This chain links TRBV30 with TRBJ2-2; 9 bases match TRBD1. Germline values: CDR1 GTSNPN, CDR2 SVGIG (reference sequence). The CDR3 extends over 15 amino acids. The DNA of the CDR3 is TGTGCCTGGAGGCCTACAGGGGGCAACACCGGGGGGCTGTTTTTT. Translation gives CAWRPTGGNTGGLFF.

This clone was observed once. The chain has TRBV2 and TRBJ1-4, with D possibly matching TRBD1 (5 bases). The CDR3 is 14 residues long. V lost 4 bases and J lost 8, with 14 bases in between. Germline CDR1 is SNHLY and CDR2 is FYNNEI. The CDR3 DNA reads TGTGCCAGCAGTGCCGTTGGGGGGGAAGAAAAACTGTTTTTT. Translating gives CASSAVGGEEKLFF.

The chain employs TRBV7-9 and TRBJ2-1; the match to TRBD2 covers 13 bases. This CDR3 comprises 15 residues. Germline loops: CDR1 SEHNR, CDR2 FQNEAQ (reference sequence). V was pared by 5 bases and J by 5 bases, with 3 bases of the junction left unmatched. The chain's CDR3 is CASSRTSGSHNEQFF. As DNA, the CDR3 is TGTGCCAGCAGCCGGACTAGCGGGAGTCACAATGAGCAGTTCTTC.

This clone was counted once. CDR3 coding DNA: TGTGCCAGCAGGCGTTCCCCCGGGTTTAGCGGGGGAAAAGAGACCCAGTACTTC. Its protein is CASRRSPGFSGGKETQYF. The chain employs TRBV27 and TRBJ2-5, with 9 bases that match TRBD2. Germline-derived CDR1 and CDR2 are MNHEY and SMNVEV (reference sequence). The CDR3 is made up of 18 amino acids. With V trimmed by 6 bases and J by 3 bases, 17 bases remained unmatched.

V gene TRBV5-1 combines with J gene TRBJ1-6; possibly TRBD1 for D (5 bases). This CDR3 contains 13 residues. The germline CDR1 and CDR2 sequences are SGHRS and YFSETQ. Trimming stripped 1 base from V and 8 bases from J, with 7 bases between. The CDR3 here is CASSLWGDSPLHF. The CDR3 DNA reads TGCGCCAGCAGCTTGTGGGGGGATTCACCCCTCCACTTT.

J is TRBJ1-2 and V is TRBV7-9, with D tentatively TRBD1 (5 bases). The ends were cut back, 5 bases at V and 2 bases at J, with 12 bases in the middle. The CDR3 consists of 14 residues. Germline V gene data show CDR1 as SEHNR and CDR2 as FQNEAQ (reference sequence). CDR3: CASSPRDPNYGYTF. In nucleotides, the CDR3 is TGTGCCAGCAGCCCCAGGGATCCAAACTATGGCTACACCTTC.

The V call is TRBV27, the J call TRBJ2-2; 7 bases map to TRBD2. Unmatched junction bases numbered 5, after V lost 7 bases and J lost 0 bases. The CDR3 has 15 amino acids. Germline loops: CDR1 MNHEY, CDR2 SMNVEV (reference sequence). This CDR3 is CASTRGGSNTGELFF. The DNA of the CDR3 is TGTGCCAGCACTCGCGGGGGTTCGAACACCGGGGAGCTGTTTTTT.

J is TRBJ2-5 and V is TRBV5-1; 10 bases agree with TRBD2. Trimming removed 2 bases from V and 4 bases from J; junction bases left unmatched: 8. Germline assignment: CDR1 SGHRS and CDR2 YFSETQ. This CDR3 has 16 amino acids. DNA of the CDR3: TGCGCCAGCAGCTTCGGGAGCGGGGGGGCCTTAGAGACCCAGTACTTC. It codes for CASSFGSGGALETQYF.

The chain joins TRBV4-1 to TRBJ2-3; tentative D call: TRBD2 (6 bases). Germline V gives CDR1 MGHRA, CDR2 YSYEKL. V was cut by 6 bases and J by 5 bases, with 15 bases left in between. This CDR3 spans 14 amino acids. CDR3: CASRAFPSEDTQYF. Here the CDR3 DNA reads TGCGCCAGCAGGGCATTCCCTAGCGAAGATACGCAGTATTTT.

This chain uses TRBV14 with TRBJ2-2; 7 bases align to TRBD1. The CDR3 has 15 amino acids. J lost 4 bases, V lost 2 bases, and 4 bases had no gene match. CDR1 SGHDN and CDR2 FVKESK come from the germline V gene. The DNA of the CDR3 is TGTGCCAGCAGCCAAAGAACAGGGGCCACCGGGGAGCTGTTTTTT. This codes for CASSQRTGATGELFF.

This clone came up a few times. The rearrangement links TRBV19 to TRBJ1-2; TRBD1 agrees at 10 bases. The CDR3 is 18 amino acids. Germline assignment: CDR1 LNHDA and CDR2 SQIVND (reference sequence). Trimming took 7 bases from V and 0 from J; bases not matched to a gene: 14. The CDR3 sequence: CASTTRSSGTGANYGYTF. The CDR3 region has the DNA TGTGCCAGTACCACAAGATCATCCGGGACAGGGGCTAACTATGGCTACACCTTC.